A single count supports the clone carrying this T cell receptor beta chain. The antigen is unknown. This entry is derived from a study of cytomegalovirus exposure and HLA in healthy donors. There are 16 residues in the CDR3. With V trimmed by 5 bases and J by 4 bases, 10 bases remained unmatched. The V gene's germline CDR1 is SGHNT and CDR2 YENEEA. PCR used 60 Vbeta primers and 13 Jbeta primers. Under the authors' procedure: Later analysis identified some 88 million unique TCR beta chains, 9 million to 13 million shared. Measured with immunoSEQ multiplex PCR; TCRdb has only the in-frame clones, and not every one. That table supplies the V and J calls and clone size; D and trimming were determined from the DNA. The repertoire holds 160,000 or so clones, with roughly 80% as singletons. Study-wide results and limits: Association of a missense DCLRE1C variant with TCR beta V- and J-gene trimming was reported in a later analysis.

The V call is TRBV11-3, the J call TRBJ2-2, with TRBD2 matching 7 bases. The receptor comes from a woman aged 50 to 60 in good health and CMV-seronegative. Sample: PBMCs. DNA of the CDR3: TGTGCCAGCAGCCCCCGCGGGGGTAGTGGCACCGGGGAGCTGTTTTTT. Amino acids: CASSPRGGSGTGELFF.